The 12 T cell receptor beta chains below come from one sample, sequenced in a study of response to subunit inactivated influenza vaccine. Via MiXCR, TCRdb re-called the RT-PCR reads, giving one row per CDR3 protein. This sample has about 520,000 distinct CDR3 sequences, with approximately 7.3% found just once. Sequenced material: PBMCs from blood, taken less than 30 months after vaccination. Receptors were obtained from a man between 50 and 75 years old who received an inactivated influenza vaccine.

This chain joins TRBV7-8 and TRBJ2-4; a weak D match, TRBD1 (5 bases). The CDR3 is 14 residues long. Trimming stripped 3 bases from V and 13 bases from J, with 19 bases between. Germline V gene data show CDR1 as SGHVS and CDR2 as FQNEAQ. CDR3 loop: CASSFTASQEKQYF. The CDR3 bases are TGTGCCAGCAGCTTCACAGCCTCACAGGAAAAGCAGTACTTC.

The chain recombines TRBV18 with TRBJ2-7; 9 nucleotides align to TRBD1. Germline CDR1 and CDR2: KGHSH and LQKENI. Trimming cost V 0 bases and J 3 bases; bases outside gene matches: 6. This CDR3 has 16 amino acids. CDR3 DNA: TGTGCCAGCTCACCACCGAACAGGGGGCTCTACTACGAGCAGTACTTC. This gives the protein CASSPPNRGLYYEQYF.

CDR3: CASSLSGMPSPLHF. CDR3 in DNA: TGTGCCAGCAGCTTGTCAGGGATGCCTTCACCCCTCCACTTT. The chain joins TRBV5-6 to TRBJ1-6, with D tentatively TRBD1 (5 bases). In germline, CDR1 is SGHDT, CDR2 YYEEEE. Trimming took 1 base from V and 9 from J, leaving 11 bases between them. The length of the CDR3 is 14 residues.

The table lists this clonotype with a few counts. The chain is built from TRBV11-1 and TRBJ2-1; TRBD2 matches 10 bases. Germline V gene sequence: CDR1 SGHAT, CDR2 FQDESV (reference sequence). The V and J ends lost 3 bases and 4 bases, in that order; junction bases with no gene match: 6. The CDR3 contains 16 residues. For the CDR3, the DNA is TGTGCCAGCAGCTTGATGGGACTAGCGAAATACAATGAGCAGTTCTTC. Amino acids: CASSLMGLAKYNEQFF.

This clonotype showed up just a few times. The rearrangement uses TRBV11-2 and TRBJ2-7, with TRBD1 matching over 7 bases. This CDR3 has 15 amino acids. Germline lookup yields CDR1 SGHAT and CDR2 FQNNGV. V shed 5 bases and J 3 bases; nucleotides not matched to a gene: 10. CDR3: CASSQRTGLNYEQYF. As DNA, the CDR3 is TGTGCCAGCAGCCAACGGACAGGACTGAACTACGAGCAGTACTTC.

This clonotype showed up many times. The rearrangement links TRBV5-1 to TRBJ1-2; D may be TRBD1 (6 bases). The CDR3 sequence is 14 residues long. Germline V gene data show CDR1 as SGHRS and CDR2 as YFSETQ. V dropped 7 bases and J dropped 3 bases, with 16 bases sitting between them. The CDR3: CASGAEDRYYGYTF. Written as DNA, the CDR3 is TGCGCCAGCGGTGCAGAAGACAGGTACTATGGCTACACCTTC. Full variable domain (outside the CDR3, taken from reference TRBV5-1 and TRBJ1-2): KAGVTQTPRYLIKTRGQQVTLSCSPISGHRSVSWYQQTPGQGLQFLFEYFSETQRNKGNFPGRFSGRQFSNSRSEMNVSTLELGDSALYLCASGAEDRYYGYTFGSGTRLTVV.

This clonotype was detected ten times or more. This chain joins TRBV10-3 and TRBJ2-2; 7 bases are shared with TRBD1. The CDR3 extends over 17 amino acids. The J segment lost 0 bases and the V segment lost 4 bases, leaving 8 bases of the junction unmatched. In germline, CDR1 is ENHRY, CDR2 SYGVKD. The CDR3 loop is CAISGSRTGPNTGELFF. The CDR3 bases are TGTGCCATCAGTGGAAGCCGGACAGGACCGAACACCGGGGAGCTGTTTTTT.

The table lists this clonotype with a few counts. CDR3 DNA: TGTGCCACCACCAGGGGCGACACAGATACGCAGTATTTT. This codes for CATTRGDTDTQYF. This chain joins TRBV6-1 and TRBJ2-3; TRBD1 might be the D (6 bases). V lost 10 bases and J 2 bases, leaving 13 bases between the germline ends. Germline V gene lookup returns CDR1 MNHNS and CDR2 SASEGT. CDR3 length: 13 amino acids.

This clonotype was seen more than once but under ten times. The chain recombines TRBV5-1 with TRBJ2-3; D not resolved. The CDR3 contains 15 residues. The V end was cut by 0 bases, the J end by 3 bases, with 11 bases between. Germline values: CDR1 SGHRS, CDR2 YFSETQ. CDR3 in amino acids: CASSLVVALTDTQYF. CDR3 sequence (DNA): TGCGCCAGCAGCTTGGTAGTCGCGTTAACAGATACGCAGTATTTT.

The V gene is TRBV4-2, the J gene TRBJ2-5, with TRBD1 identical over 9 bases. J lost 2 bases, V lost 0 bases, and 4 bases had no gene match. Looked up from germline, CDR1 is LGHNA and CDR2 is YNFKEQ. The CDR3 sequence is 16 residues long. The chain's CDR3 is CASSQDTTGGQETQYF. The CDR3 coding sequence is TGTGCCAGCAGCCAAGATACGACAGGGGGACAAGAGACCCAGTACTTC.

This clonotype was picked up many times. J is TRBJ2-3 and V is TRBV29-1; 10 nucleotides line up with TRBD2. Germline V gives CDR1 SQVTM, CDR2 ANQGSEA. With 7 bases clipped from V and 7 bases from J, the junction kept 14 bases outside the gene matches. The CDR3 covers 15 residues. CDR3 loop: CSGYTSSGSLNTQYF. CDR3 DNA: TGCAGCGGCTATACCTCTAGCGGGAGTTTGAATACGCAGTATTTT.

This clonotype showed up just a few times. This chain links TRBV5-6 with TRBJ2-1; 8 bases agree with TRBD2. The CDR3 spans 11 residues. Germline V gene lookup returns CDR1 SGHDT and CDR2 YYEEEE. Trimming cost V 4 bases and J 14 bases; bases outside gene matches: 5. The CDR3 region is CASSLTGREFF. The CDR3, as DNA: TGTGCCAGCAGCCTCACCGGGAGGGAGTTCTTC. Together with reference TRBV5-6 and TRBJ2-1, the CDR3 gives the full variable domain: DAGVTQSPTHLIKTRGQQVTLRCSPKSGHDTVSWYQQALGQGPQFIFQYYEEEERQRGNFPDRFSGHQFPNYSSELNVNALLLGDSALYLCASSLTGREFFGPGTRLTVL.